This T cell receptor beta chain was captured in a study of CD8 T cells in Susac syndrome. RNA amounts of roughly 0.45 to 1 ug underwent reverse transcription with random hexamers. From the immunoSEQ multiplex PCR reads, TCRdb called clonotypes with MiXCR, one entry per CDR3 protein. The table shows around 80,000 distinct CDR3 sequences, with over 90% occurring only once. The CDR3 contains 14 residues. Trimming cost V 3 bases and J 2 bases, with 10 bases left between them. The source material was CD8+ T cells from PBMCs. This TCR derives from a human donor in good health. This chain links TRBV23-1 with TRBJ1-1; weak D call: TRBD1 (6 bases). TRBV23-1 is labeled an ORF, and its function is uncertain. CDR3 nucleotides: TGCGCCAGCAGTCAGGTGGACAGTAACACTGAAGCTTTCTTT. Translated, it gives CASSQVDSNTEAFF.